The 21 T cell receptor beta chains below come from one sample, sequenced in a study of graft-versus-host responses after intestinal transplantation (dated by TCRdb to about 2021). These TCRs' antigens remain unknown. Per the publication, the time point label means: cells obtained before transplantation from donor or recipient. Receptors were amplified or captured by the immunoSEQ multiplex PCR assay. TCRdb took over this immuneACCESS table, retaining in-frame rearrangements with V and J assigned. Such tables are incomplete; in checked studies, under half of the missing clones stem from an unresolved V gene, and the remainder is unexplained. The sample records roughly 90,000 clones, around nine tenths of which are singletons. The leading ten clones occupy roughly 5.5% of the sample. Sequenced material: unstimulated CD8+ T cells sorted from spleen or lymph node cells, taken before intestinal transplant. All receptors derive from a human donor who received an intestinal transplant.

CDR3 sequence: CASSYPEGNTIYF. In DNA, the CDR3 is TGTGCCAGCAGTTATCCCGAGGGAAACACCATATATTTT. V usage is TRBV6-5 and J usage is TRBJ1-3, with D hard to call. This CDR3 is 13 amino acids long. Trimming shortened V by 3 bases and J by 4 bases, and 7 bases separated the two germline ends. Germline CDR1 MNHEY, CDR2 SVGAGI.

This chain joins TRBV5-6 and TRBJ1-1; D remains ambiguous. Germline values: CDR1 SGHDT, CDR2 YYEEEE. V lost 2 bases and J lost 1, with 12 bases in between. The CDR3 spans 15 residues. The CDR3 sequence: CASSFWLERNTEAFF. The CDR3 bases are TGTGCCAGCAGCTTCTGGTTGGAGCGGAACACTGAAGCTTTCTTT.

The CDR3 here is CASSSASGSTDTQYF. CDR3 coding DNA: TGTGCCAGCAGCTCTGCTAGCGGGAGCACAGATACGCAGTATTTT. The J gene is TRBJ2-3, the V gene TRBV7-9; 8 bases fit TRBD2. V was pared by 4 bases and J by 0 bases, with 3 bases of the junction left unmatched. The CDR3 length is 15 residues. Germline CDR1 is SEHNR and CDR2 is FQNEAQ (reference sequence).

The V and J genes are TRBV29-1 and TRBJ2-7; 7 bases fit TRBD1. J lost 2 bases, V lost 5 bases, and 6 bases had no gene match. Germline CDR1 SQVTM, CDR2 ANQGSEA. The CDR3 length is 13 residues. The chain's CDR3 is CSVQNTGAYEQYF. The CDR3, as DNA: TGCAGCGTTCAAAATACAGGGGCCTACGAGCAGTACTTC.

This chain uses TRBV6-5 with TRBJ2-5; D not certain. Germline V lookup: CDR1 MNHEY, CDR2 SVGAGI. V gave up 2 bases and J gave up 5 bases, with 9 bases separating them. The CDR3 runs to 13 residues. Here the CDR3 DNA reads TGTGCCAGCAGTTACCACCCCCGGGAGACCCAGTACTTC. This codes for CASSYHPRETQYF.

The chain recombines TRBV5-6 with TRBJ2-3; D unclear. The germline V gene encodes CDR1 SGHDT and CDR2 YYEEEE. V was cut by 4 bases and J by 6 bases, with 18 bases left in between. The CDR3 has 15 amino acids. This CDR3 is CASSRWTDLRDTQYF. The CDR3 DNA is TGTGCCAGCAGCCGATGGACGGACCTCCGGGATACGCAGTATTTT.

CDR3: CASSLGGPLSYGYTF. The CDR3 region has the DNA TGTGCCAGCAGCTTGGGGGGTCCCCTTTCCTATGGCTACACCTTC. The chain employs TRBV13 and TRBJ1-2; D may be TRBD1 (5 bases). Trimming stripped 3 bases from V and 4 bases from J, with 15 bases between. The germline V gene has CDR1 PRHDT and CDR2 FYEKMQ (reference sequence). The CDR3 is made up of 15 amino acids.

Here the CDR3 reads CASSFWSHFSDYLPNTEAFF. The CDR3 nucleotides are TGTGCCAGCAGCTTCTGGTCTCACTTTTCAGATTACTTACCGAACACTGAAGCTTTCTTT. The chain recombines TRBV5-5 with TRBJ1-1; no definite D call. This CDR3 spans 20 amino acids. Looked up from germline, CDR1 is SGHKS and CDR2 is YYEKEE (reference sequence). Trimming cost V 2 bases and J 1 base, with 27 bases left between them.

CDR3 protein: CASSPDSYPAFF. The CDR3 DNA reads as TGCGCCAGCAGCCCAGACAGTTATCCCGCTTTCTTT. This chain links TRBV5-1 with TRBJ1-1, with a tentative D call TRBD1 (5 bases). The germline V and J ends were trimmed by 4 bases and 11 bases, with 15 bases remaining between them. The germline V gene has CDR1 SGHRS and CDR2 YFSETQ. The CDR3 has 12 amino acids.

The chain recombines TRBV15 with TRBJ2-5, with TRBD2 as a possible D gene (6 bases). V lost 9 bases and J 0 bases, leaving 8 bases between the germline ends. Germline CDR1 is LNHNV and CDR2 is YYDKDF (reference sequence). The CDR3 sequence is 12 residues long. CDR3 in amino acids: CATSSDQETQYF. The CDR3 nucleotides read TGTGCCACTTCTAGCGACCAAGAGACCCAGTACTTC.

In this sample, this clone turned up once. The V gene is TRBV7-6, the J gene TRBJ2-3; D is unresolved. The germline gives CDR1 SGHVS, CDR2 FNYEAQ. The CDR3 loop spans 15 amino acids. V lost 2 bases, J lost 0 bases, and 9 bases lay in between. This CDR3 reads CASSLIPTSTDTQYF. Here the CDR3 DNA reads TGTGCCAGCAGCTTAATCCCCACCAGCACAGATACGCAGTATTTT.

The rearrangement uses TRBV19 and TRBJ1-2, with D possibly matching TRBD1 (6 bases). CDR1 and CDR2 from the germline V gene are LNHDA and SQIVND (reference sequence). CDR3 length: 15 residues. Trimming removed 5 bases from V and 4 bases from J, with 17 bases in between. CDR3 residues: CASSPRQGIFYGYTF. CDR3 sequence (DNA): TGTGCCAGTAGTCCAAGGCAGGGGATTTTCTATGGCTACACCTTC.

The chain uses TRBV5-4 and TRBJ2-5, with 12 nucleotides matching TRBD2. V lost 4 bases, J lost 5 bases, and 3 bases stayed unmatched. The CDR3 is 14 residues long. Germline-derived CDR1 and CDR2 are SGHNT and YYREEE (reference sequence). The CDR3 spells CASSPSGGAETQYF. The CDR3 region has the DNA TGTGCCAGCAGCCCTAGCGGGGGGGCGGAGACCCAGTACTTC.

This chain links TRBV7-6 with TRBJ2-7, with 9 bases aligning to TRBD1. Germline V gene data show CDR1 as SGHVS and CDR2 as FNYEAQ. Trimming took 0 bases from V and 2 from J; bases not matched to a gene: 5. The CDR3 has 16 residues. The CDR3 DNA reads TGTGCCAGCAGCTTAGCCAACAGGGGGCCTACCTACGAGCAGTACTTC. Translating gives CASSLANRGPTYEQYF.

In this sample, this clone turned up once. The chain has TRBV5-6 and TRBJ2-7; D is undetermined. The CDR3 is 13 amino acids. Germline V gene lookup returns CDR1 SGHDT and CDR2 YYEEEE. The V gene lost 0 bases and the J gene lost 1 base, with 5 bases spanning the gap. CDR3 loop: CASSLEVSYEQYF. The DNA for the CDR3 is TGTGCCAGCAGCTTGGAGGTTTCCTACGAGCAGTACTTC.

Here the CDR3 reads CASSGGGAEKLFF. The CDR3 DNA reads TGTGCCAGCAGTGGCGGGGGCGCAGAAAAACTGTTTTTT. V usage is TRBV2 and J usage is TRBJ1-4; D may be TRBD1 (6 bases). Looked up from germline, CDR1 is SNHLY and CDR2 is FYNNEI. This CDR3 contains 13 residues. The V gene lost 4 bases and the J gene lost 8 bases, with 11 bases spanning the gap.

DNA of the CDR3: TGTGCCAGCGCCCGGTCCGAGACCCAGTACTTC. Translation: CASARSETQYF. The chain recombines TRBV5-6 with TRBJ2-5; D is unclear. The germline V gene has CDR1 SGHDT and CDR2 YYEEEE. Trimming removed 7 bases at V and 5 bases at J, with 9 bases between. The CDR3 length is 11 residues.

The count of this clone is one. This rearrangement joins TRBV2 to TRBJ2-5; D is uncertain. Germline V lookup: CDR1 SNHLY, CDR2 FYNNEI. Trimming removed 7 bases from V and 4 bases from J, with 13 bases in between. This CDR3 has 13 amino acids. CDR3 nucleotide sequence: TGTGCCAGCACCACCGGGCTTATAGAGACCCAGTACTTC. Translated, it gives CASTTGLIETQYF.

J is TRBJ2-2 and V is TRBV11-2, with D possibly being TRBD1 (6 bases). V was cut by 5 bases and J by 5 bases, with 12 bases left in between. The length of the CDR3 is 14 residues. The germline V gene encodes CDR1 SGHAT and CDR2 FQNNGV. The CDR3 reads CASSPGASTGELFF. CDR3 nucleotide sequence: TGTGCCAGCAGCCCAGGGGCCAGTACCGGGGAGCTGTTTTTT.

The chain couples TRBV29-1 to TRBJ1-2; a possible D gene is TRBD1 (5 bases). V was cut by 7 bases and J by 0 bases, with 15 bases left in between. Germline assignment: CDR1 SQVTM and CDR2 ANQGSEA. This CDR3 contains 14 residues. Here the CDR3 DNA reads TGCAGCGCCGGAGGGGTCAGGGCTAACTATGGCTACACCTTC. It is translated as CSAGGVRANYGYTF.

The chain employs TRBV9 and TRBJ1-2; D not resolved. Germline V CDR1 and CDR2: SGDLS, YYNGEE. This CDR3 comprises 14 residues. V lost 3 bases, J lost 1 base, and 10 bases lay in between. The CDR3 coding sequence is TGTGCCAGCAGCGGGATAACTGATAACTATGGCTACACCTTC. Translated: CASSGITDNYGYTF.